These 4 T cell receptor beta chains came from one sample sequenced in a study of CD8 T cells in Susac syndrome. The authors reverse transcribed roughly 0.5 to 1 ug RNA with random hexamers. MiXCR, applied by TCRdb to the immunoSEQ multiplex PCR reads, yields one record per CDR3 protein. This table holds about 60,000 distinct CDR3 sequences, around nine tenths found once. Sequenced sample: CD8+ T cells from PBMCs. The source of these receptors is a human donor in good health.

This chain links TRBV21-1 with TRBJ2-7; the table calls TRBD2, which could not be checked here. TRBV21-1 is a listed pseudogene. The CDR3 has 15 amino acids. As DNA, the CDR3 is TGTGCCAGCACTTGGAGGAGGGGCAGATACTACGAGCAGTACTTC. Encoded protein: CASTWRRGRYYEQYF.

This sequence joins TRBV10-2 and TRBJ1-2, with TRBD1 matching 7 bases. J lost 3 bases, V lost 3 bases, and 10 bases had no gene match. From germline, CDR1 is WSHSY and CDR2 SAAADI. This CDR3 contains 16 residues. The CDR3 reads CASSDPGDRVYYGYTF. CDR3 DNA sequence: TGCGCCAGCAGTGACCCCGGAGACAGGGTTTACTATGGCTACACCTTC.

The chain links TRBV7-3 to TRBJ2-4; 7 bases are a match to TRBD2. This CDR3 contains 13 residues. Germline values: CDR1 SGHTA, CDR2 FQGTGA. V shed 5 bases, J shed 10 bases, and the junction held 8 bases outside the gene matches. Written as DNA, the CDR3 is TGTGCCAGCAGCACATGGACTAGTACTATTCAGTACTTC. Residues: CASSTWTSTIQYF.

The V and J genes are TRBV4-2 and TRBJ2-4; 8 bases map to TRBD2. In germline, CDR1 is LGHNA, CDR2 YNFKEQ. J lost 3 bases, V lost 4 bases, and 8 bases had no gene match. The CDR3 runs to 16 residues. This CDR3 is CASSPREGGDKNIQYF. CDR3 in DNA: TGTGCCAGCAGCCCCCGGGAGGGGGGCGACAAAAACATTCAGTACTTC.